The T cell receptor beta chain under discussion was sequenced for a study of blood T cells in healthy people across ages. Study as a whole: T cells yielded about one barcoded beta molecule per two cells through template switching.

It was with a sample-barcoded 5' primer and a J-beta primer mix that a second PCR of about 6 to 11 cycles was run. TCRdb re-called the 5' RACE reads with MiXCR, one entry per CDR3 protein. The sample shows hundreds of thousands of distinct CDR3 sequences, under 35% of them seen only once. This clonotype was observed many times. Germline V gene sequence: CDR1 DFQATT, CDR2 SNEGSKA (reference sequence). Trimming removed 3 bases from V and 2 bases from J, with 18 bases in between. This CDR3 spans 16 amino acids. The source is a woman older than 75 in good health. The chain uses TRBV20-1 and TRBJ2-3; no reliable D call. Input material: blood. The CDR3 DNA is TGCAGTGCTAGTTCTGTGGAATCGGGTAACACAGATACGCAGTATTTT. This codes for CSASSVESGNTDTQYF.